Each of the 27 T cell receptor beta chains below was sequenced from the same sample in a study of T cells in tuberculosis. Thawed, overnight-rested PBMC were stained with GMM-loaded CD1B tetramer, viability dye and anti-CD3, then sorted. C32 glucose monomycolate from Rhodococcus equi was loaded onto the CD1B tetramers. Profiling relied on immunoSEQ multiplex PCR, and the TCRdb table lists in-frame clones only, not all of them. Seen here are 55,000 to 60,000 clones, roughly 87% observed once, and the top ten hold less than 25%. The sequencing sample was made of CD1b-GMM tetramer-negative cells sorted from PBMCs. These receptors originate from an adult woman with latent tuberculosis.

The V and J genes are TRBV5-5 and TRBJ2-7, with no clear D. V lost 0 bases and J lost 1, with 8 bases in between. Germline assignment: CDR1 SGHKS and CDR2 YYEKEE (reference sequence). The CDR3 is made up of 14 amino acids. The CDR3 DNA is TGTGCCAGCAGCTTGGGGTACTCGTCCTACGAGCAGTACTTC. Its translation: CASSLGYSSYEQYF. Based on the CDR3 plus reference TRBV5-5 and TRBJ2-7, the full variable domain is DAGVTQSPTHLIKTRGQQVTLRCSPISGHKSVSWYQQVLGQGPQFIFQYYEKEERGRGNFPDRFSARQFPNYSSELNVNALLLGDSALYLCASSLGYSSYEQYFGPGTRLTVT.

The rearrangement uses TRBV5-6 and TRBJ2-7; D gene unclear. V lost 7 bases and J lost 1, with 12 bases in between. This CDR3 contains 13 residues. Germline values: CDR1 SGHDT, CDR2 YYEEEE. CDR3 protein: CASVRSPSYEQYF. The CDR3 DNA follows: TGTGCCAGCGTTCGGTCGCCGTCCTACGAGCAGTACTTC.

This chain uses TRBV19 with TRBJ1-1; TRBD1 agrees at 8 bases. The CDR3 contains 16 residues. Germline values: CDR1 LNHDA, CDR2 SQIVND (reference sequence). Unmatched junction bases numbered 14, after V lost 10 bases and J lost 1 base. CDR3 DNA: TGTGCCACCAGTCCCCTCAGGGGGCGCGGGAACACTGAAGCTTTCTTT. It translates to CATSPLRGRGNTEAFF.

The chain links TRBV30 to TRBJ2-7, with 9 bases matching TRBD1. The V gene end was trimmed by 4 bases and the J gene end by 7 bases; junction bases not matched to a gene: 8. This CDR3 comprises 13 residues. The germline V gene has CDR1 GTSNPN and CDR2 SVGIG (reference sequence). CDR3 residues: CAWTPGQGGEQYF. For the CDR3, the DNA is TGTGCCTGGACACCGGGACAGGGAGGGGAGCAGTACTTC.

The chain employs TRBV7-2 and TRBJ2-7; D perhaps matches TRBD2 (5 bases). With 5 bases removed from V and 7 bases from J, the gap between germline ends came to 12 bases. From germline, CDR1 is SGHTA and CDR2 FQGNSA. The CDR3 loop spans 12 amino acids. The CDR3 protein is CASSLRTGEQYF. DNA of the CDR3: TGTGCCAGCAGCCTACGGACGGGGGAGCAGTACTTC.

V gene TRBV7-2 combines with J gene TRBJ2-4; the D gene is possibly TRBD2 (5 bases). CDR3 size: 13 residues. Trimming cost V 1 base and J 8 bases, with 9 bases left between them. Germline V gene data show CDR1 as SGHTA and CDR2 as FQGNSA. The CDR3 nucleotides are TGTGCCAGCAGCTTAGATCGGGGAGACATTCAGTACTTC. Its protein product is CASSLDRGDIQYF. Filled out from reference TRBV7-2 and TRBJ2-4, the complete variable domain reads GAGVSQSPSNKVTEKGKDVELRCDPISGHTALYWYRQSLGQGLEFLIYFQGNSAPDKSGLPSDRFSAERTGGSVSTLTIQRTQQEDSAVYLCASSLDRGDIQYFGAGTRLSVL.

The chain uses TRBV4-1 and TRBJ2-2; 7 positions match TRBD1. V shed 3 bases and J 5 bases; nucleotides not matched to a gene: 3. The CDR3 has 14 residues. The V gene's germline CDR1 is MGHRA and CDR2 YSYEKL. The CDR3 protein is CASSHPQGTGELFF. CDR3 sequence (DNA): TGCGCCAGCAGCCATCCACAGGGGACCGGGGAGCTGTTTTTT.

This chain uses TRBV7-6 with TRBJ1-2; a weak D match, TRBD1 (5 bases). The CDR3 loop spans 13 amino acids. V lost 5 bases and J 7 bases, leaving 14 bases between the germline ends. CDR1 SGHVS and CDR2 FNYEAQ come from the germline V gene. CDR3 protein: CASSPGDGIGYTF. The CDR3, as DNA: TGTGCCAGCAGCCCGGGGGACGGGATTGGCTACACCTTC.

The sample holds one count of this clone. The V call is TRBV29-1, the J call TRBJ1-2, with 7 bases aligning to TRBD1. The CDR3 has 13 amino acids. V lost 4 bases, J lost 4 bases, and 6 bases stayed unmatched. Germline loops: CDR1 SQVTM, CDR2 ANQGSEA. The CDR3 nucleotides are TGCAGCGTTGGACAGGGAGGTCCCTATGGCTACACCTTC. Protein sequence: CSVGQGGPYGYTF. Complete variable domain (other parts from reference TRBV29-1 and TRBJ1-2): SAVISQKPSRDICQRGTSLTIQCQVDSQVTMMFWYRQQPGQSLTLIATANQGSEATYESGFVIDKFPISRPNLTFSTLTVSNMSPEDSSIYLCSVGQGGPYGYTFGSGTRLTVV.

The J gene is TRBJ2-7, the V gene TRBV27, with a tentative D call TRBD2 (7 bases). Germline-derived CDR1 and CDR2 are MNHEY and SMNVEV (reference sequence). Trimming cost V 4 bases and J 6 bases, with 19 bases left between them. The CDR3 length is 15 residues. Written as DNA, the CDR3 is TGTGCCAGCAGTTCTGGGGGGGCCCCCGGCTCCGAGCAGTACTTC. Translating it yields CASSSGGAPGSEQYF.

The DNA for the CDR3 is TGTGCCAGCAGCTTGGGGACTAAAAAAATCTACAATGAGCAGTTCTTC. Translating it yields CASSLGTKKIYNEQFF. V usage is TRBV5-4 and J usage is TRBJ2-1; a possible D gene is TRBD2 (6 bases). Germline assignment: CDR1 SGHNT and CDR2 YYREEE (reference sequence). V gave up 0 bases and J gave up 3 bases, with 13 bases separating them. The CDR3 runs to 16 residues.

J is TRBJ1-1 and V is TRBV19; tentatively, D is TRBD1 (6 bases). Germline V lookup: CDR1 LNHDA, CDR2 SQIVND (reference sequence). The CDR3 length is 10 residues. V lost 8 bases and J 10 bases, leaving 11 bases between the germline ends. CDR3 loop: CASGDISAFF. CDR3 sequence (DNA): TGTGCCAGTGGGGACATATCAGCTTTCTTT.

The rearrangement uses TRBV14 and TRBJ1-2, with a tentative D call TRBD1 (6 bases). Germline CDR1 reads SGHDN; CDR2 reads FVKESK. This CDR3 contains 13 residues. V was pared by 2 bases and J by 2 bases, with 6 bases between. CDR3 protein: CASSQRGNYGYTF. CDR3 DNA: TGTGCCAGCAGCCAAAGGGGGAACTATGGCTACACCTTC.

There are a few counts of this clone. V is TRBV18 and J is TRBJ1-2, with D possibly matching TRBD1 (6 bases). The length of the CDR3 is 13 residues. Trimming removed 1 base from V and 6 bases from J, with 9 bases in between. The germline gives CDR1 KGHSH, CDR2 LQKENI. The CDR3 region has the DNA TGTGCCAGCTCACCACAACAGGGAGATGGCTACACCTTC. This gives the protein CASSPQQGDGYTF.

The V gene is TRBV29-1, the J gene TRBJ2-5, with 7 bases fitting TRBD1. The CDR3 totals 13 residues. The V gene's germline CDR1 is SQVTM and CDR2 ANQGSEA. Unmatched junction bases numbered 3, after V lost 4 bases and J lost 1 base. The CDR3 coding sequence is TGCAGCGTTGTAAAGGGGGCCCAAGAGACCCAGTACTTC. Translation gives CSVVKGAQETQYF.

As for this clone: Other nucleotide sequences in the sample specify the same CDR3. The chain links TRBV4-3 to TRBJ2-1, with 13 bases lining up with TRBD2. Looked up from germline, CDR1 is LGHNA and CDR2 is YSLEER. Trimming cost V 0 bases and J 6 bases; bases outside gene matches: 2. The CDR3 runs to 16 residues. CDR3 in amino acids: CASSQDRTSGGNEQFF. The CDR3 DNA is TGCGCCAGCAGCCAAGACAGGACTAGCGGGGGCAATGAGCAGTTCTTC.

The V gene is TRBV5-4, the J gene TRBJ2-7; D is possibly TRBD2 (6 bases). With 1 base removed from V and 1 base from J, the gap between germline ends came to 18 bases. Germline-derived CDR1 and CDR2 are SGHNT and YYREEE (reference sequence). This CDR3 comprises 17 residues. This CDR3 is CASSLWAGPLTSYEQYF. The CDR3 DNA sequence: TGTGCCAGCAGCTTGTGGGCGGGGCCCCTAACTTCCTACGAGCAGTACTTC.

The chain uses TRBV5-1 and TRBJ1-1, with TRBD1 as a possible D gene (5 bases). Germline V gene sequence: CDR1 SGHRS, CDR2 YFSETQ. The CDR3 extends over 16 amino acids. With 0 bases removed from V and 1 base from J, the gap between germline ends came to 13 bases. The chain's CDR3 is CASSLGLGTGNTEAFF. The DNA for the CDR3 is TGCGCCAGCAGCTTGGGGTTGGGAACAGGGAACACTGAAGCTTTCTTT.

The chain links TRBV7-2 to TRBJ2-7; 8 bases agree with TRBD2. The V gene end was trimmed by 5 bases and the J gene end by 0 bases; junction bases not matched to a gene: 3. Germline V CDR1 and CDR2: SGHTA, FQGNSA. This CDR3 is built from 14 residues. The CDR3 nucleotides are TGTGCCAGCAGCCTTACTAGCGGCTCCTACGAGCAGTACTTC. Translated: CASSLTSGSYEQYF.

The V call is TRBV19, the J call TRBJ2-5; D may be TRBD2 (6 bases). The CDR3 consists of 14 residues. Germline V lookup: CDR1 LNHDA, CDR2 SQIVND (reference sequence). V lost 7 bases to trimming and J lost 4 bases, with 16 bases between them. In nucleotides, the CDR3 is TGTGCCAGTACCCCCTGGGGGGACGCAGAGACCCAGTACTTC. This encodes CASTPWGDAETQYF. Looking up the rest from reference TRBV19 and TRBJ2-5 gives the full variable domain: DGGITQSPKYLFRKEGQNVTLSCEQNLNHDAMYWYRQDPGQGLRLIYYSQIVNDFQKGDIAEGYSVSREKKESFPLTVTSAQKNPTAFYLCASTPWGDAETQYFGPGTRLLVL.

This clone was found once. V usage is TRBV5-4 and J usage is TRBJ2-1, with TRBD1 matching 7 bases. V gave up 3 bases and J gave up 0 bases; unmatched junction bases: 3. The CDR3 runs to 15 residues. CDR1 SGHNT and CDR2 YYREEE come from the germline V gene (reference sequence). The CDR3 loop is CASSWGQSSYNEQFF. The DNA of the CDR3 is TGTGCCAGCAGCTGGGGACAGAGCTCCTACAATGAGCAGTTCTTC.

This rearrangement joins TRBV2 to TRBJ2-1, with 7 bases fitting TRBD2. V shed 6 bases and J 4 bases; nucleotides not matched to a gene: 12. The CDR3 totals 16 residues. The germline V gene encodes CDR1 SNHLY and CDR2 FYNNEI. Here the CDR3 reads CASRDMRGSQYNEQFF. The CDR3 bases are TGTGCCAGCAGGGATATGCGGGGGAGCCAATACAATGAGCAGTTCTTC.

The chain has TRBV6-1 and TRBJ1-2; 7 nucleotides align to TRBD1. The V gene end was trimmed by 8 bases and the J gene end by 2 bases; junction bases not matched to a gene: 2. This CDR3 is built from 12 residues. Germline CDR1 MNHNS, CDR2 SASEGT. The CDR3 coding sequence is TGTGCCAGCCCGGGACAGAACTATGGCTACACCTTC. This gives the protein CASPGQNYGYTF.

The chain combines TRBV15 with TRBJ2-3; tentatively, D is TRBD1 (6 bases). V dropped 3 bases and J dropped 5 bases, with 9 bases sitting between them. Germline V lookup: CDR1 LNHNV, CDR2 YYDKDF (reference sequence). This CDR3 comprises 13 residues. The CDR3 is CATSSEQGDTQYF. As DNA, the CDR3 is TGTGCCACCAGCAGCGAACAGGGAGATACGCAGTATTTT.

The chain employs TRBV5-1 and TRBJ2-5; 8 nucleotides agree with TRBD2. Per the germline V gene, CDR1 is SGHRS and CDR2 is YFSETQ. This CDR3 is 16 amino acids long. The V segment lost 0 bases and the J segment 2 bases; nucleotides outside the gene matches: 6. CDR3 protein: CASSLAPGGLQETQYF. CDR3 coding DNA: TGCGCCAGCAGCTTGGCCCCGGGGGGGCTACAAGAGACCCAGTACTTC.

This sequence joins TRBV9 and TRBJ2-5; unclear D gene. The V and J ends lost 3 bases and 7 bases respectively, with 13 bases between them. CDR1 and CDR2 from the germline V gene are SGDLS and YYNGEE. CDR3 size: 13 residues. The CDR3 region is CASSDGDDGTQYF. The CDR3 coding sequence is TGTGCCAGCAGCGATGGAGACGACGGGACCCAGTACTTC. Filled out from reference TRBV9 and TRBJ2-5, the complete variable domain reads DSGVTQTPKHLITATGQRVTLRCSPRSGDLSVYWYQQSLDQGLQFLIQYYNGEERAKGNILERFSAQQFPDLHSELNLSSLELGDSALYFCASSDGDDGTQYFGPGTRLLVL.

This clone was counted once. The chain is built from TRBV19 and TRBJ2-1; tentatively, D is TRBD2 (6 bases). Between the trimmed V and J ends, which lost 3 bases and 9 bases, there was a span of 12 bases. This CDR3 is 13 amino acids long. Germline V lookup: CDR1 LNHDA, CDR2 SQIVND (reference sequence). CDR3 nucleotides: TGTGCCAGTAGTATCACTAGCATAGGTGAGCAGTTCTTC. It specifies CASSITSIGEQFF.